This is a list of T cell receptor beta chains from one sample in a study of graft-versus-host responses after intestinal transplantation. The protocol was immunoSEQ multiplex PCR, while the TCRdb copy is restricted to in-frame clones and leaves out a portion. The sample records about 70,000 clones, almost 90% being singletons. Antigens for these TCRs are unknown. Sequenced here: unstimulated CD8+ T cells sorted from spleen or lymph node cells, sampled before transplant. The receptors stem from a human donor who was the organ donor for an intestinal transplant. CDR3s include the opening cysteine and the closing phenylalanine or tryptophan. The D gene is left open where the match is weak. Size tells how often a clone was seen (once, few, many) or the class of an expanded clone, and some rows leave it out.

J,size,V,length,D,CDR3,DNA
TRBJ1-5,few,TRBV19,13,-,CASSIRGGQPQHF,TGTGCCAGTAGTATAAGGGGGGGTCAGCCCCAGCATTTT
TRBJ2-1,-,TRBV5-1,12,TRBD1,CASSLTGDEQFF,TGCGCCAGCAGCTTGACAGGGGATGAGCAGTTCTTC
TRBJ1-2,-,TRBV29-1,16,-,CSVEELQDPANYGYTF,TGCAGCGTTGAAGAACTACAGGACCCCGCTAACTATGGCTACACCTTC
TRBJ1-1,-,TRBV13,13,TRBD1,CASSSDREAEAFF,TGTGCCAGCAGCTCCGACAGGGAGGCTGAAGCTTTCTTT
TRBJ1-2,once,TRBV5-1,15,-,CASSLEYDTDYGYTF,TGCGCCAGCAGCTTGGAATACGACACGGACTATGGCTACACCTTC
TRBJ2-1,-,TRBV14,13,-,CASSRTRGNEQFF,TGTGCCAGCAGCCGAACCCGGGGCAATGAGCAGTTCTTC
TRBJ2-1,-,TRBV5-6,15,TRBD1,CASSLEQGSYNEQFF,TGTGCCAGCAGCTTGGAACAGGGGTCCTACAATGAGCAGTTCTTC
TRBJ1-6,-,TRBV21-1,16,-,CASSVKTVGNVSPLHF,TGTGCCAGCAGCGTAAAGACAGTGGGCAACGTTTCACCCCTCCACTTT
TRBJ2-5,-,TRBV7-4,14,-,CASSLRAEQETQYF,TGTGCCAGCAGCTTACGAGCGGAACAAGAGACCCAGTACTTC
TRBJ2-1,-,TRBV4-3,16,TRBD2,CASSYLGGTAYNEQFF,TGCGCCAGCAGCTACCTCGGGGGGACCGCCTACAATGAGCAGTTCTTC
TRBJ1-1,-,TRBV7-9,17,TRBD1,CASSFVVSGTGGTEAFF,TGTGCCAGCAGCTTCGTGGTATCTGGGACAGGGGGCACTGAAGCTTTCTTT
TRBJ1-5,-,TRBV6-5,15,-,CASSPQGLGNQPQHF,TGTGCCAGCAGTCCACAGGGCTTGGGCAATCAGCCCCAGCATTTT
TRBJ1-1,-,TRBV28,15,-,CASSSSGLMNTEAFF,TGTGCCAGCAGTTCCTCAGGGCTAATGAACACTGAAGCTTTCTTT
TRBJ2-1,-,TRBV28,12,-,CASSLIGDEQFF,TGTGCCAGCAGTTTAATAGGGGATGAGCAGTTCTTC
TRBJ2-3,-,TRBV5-6,12,-,CASSPGGDTQYF,TGTGCCAGCAGCCCTGGCGGTGATACGCAGTATTTT
TRBJ1-1,once,TRBV5-1,15,-,CASSSDIMMNTEAFF,TGCGCCAGCAGCTCGGACATAATGATGAACACTGAAGCTTTCTTT
TRBJ2-1,-,TRBV7-3,15,TRBD2,CASSILAGGFNEQFF,TGTGCCAGCAGCATACTAGCGGGGGGCTTCAATGAGCAGTTCTTC
TRBJ2-3,-,TRBV27,15,TRBD1,CASSSDRGFTDTQYF,TGTGCCAGCAGTTCCGACAGGGGGTTCACAGATACGCAGTATTTT
TRBJ2-2,-,TRBV27,14,-,CASSWGGVGGELFF,TGTGCCAGCAGTTGGGGGGGCGTAGGAGGGGAGCTGTTTTTT
TRBJ1-3,-,TRBV6-5,14,-,CASSFKSSGNTIYF,TGTGCCAGCAGTTTTAAGAGCTCTGGAAACACCATATATTTT
TRBJ1-1,-,TRBV2,18,TRBD1,CASSGAFAQGGMNTEAFF,TGTGCCAGCAGTGGGGCCTTCGCGCAGGGGGGAATGAACACTGAAGCTTTCTTT
TRBJ2-1,once,TRBV4-3,15,-,CASSPSRSVVNEQFF,TGCGCCAGCAGCCCCTCGAGAAGCGTTGTCAATGAGCAGTTCTTC
TRBJ2-1,-,TRBV9,15,TRBD1,CASSVGGTGWNEQFF,TGTGCCAGCAGCGTAGGAGGGACAGGGTGGAATGAGCAGTTCTTC
TRBJ2-2,-,TRBV2,16,TRBD2,CASSEMGRGDTGELFF,TGTGCCAGCAGTGAAATGGGACGGGGGGACACCGGGGAGCTGTTTTTT
TRBJ2-1,-,TRBV4-2,15,-,CASSQLANPLNEQFF,TGTGCCAGCAGCCAGCTAGCTAACCCCCTCAATGAGCAGTTCTTC
TRBJ2-2,-,TRBV9,13,-,CASSVMGPGELFF,TGTGCCAGCAGCGTTATGGGGCCCGGGGAGCTGTTTTTT